These 17 T cell receptor beta chains were sequenced from one sample in a study of CD8 T cells in Susac syndrome. Reverse transcription of roughly 0.45 to 1 ug RNA used random hexamers. Each CDR3 protein is one row after TCRdb ran MiXCR on the immunoSEQ multiplex PCR reads. The data show under 200,000 distinct CDR3 sequences, with about 95% seen just once and less than 0.11% held by the top ten. Material: CD4+ T cells from PBMCs. These TCRs come from a human donor in good health.

The chain links TRBV9 to TRBJ2-3, with 13 bases aligning to TRBD2. This CDR3 has 19 amino acids. Germline CDR1 is SGDLS and CDR2 is YYNGEE. Losses at the gene ends were 4 bases for V and 8 bases for J; bases not matched to a gene: 19. The DNA for the CDR3 is TGTGCCAGCAGCCACAACGCTCGACTAGCGGGAGGCATAGTAGGTACGCAGTATTTT. Residues: CASSHNARLAGGIVGTQYF.

This chain connects TRBV27 to TRBJ1-2; D is perhaps TRBD1 (5 bases). Trimming took 7 bases from V and 6 from J, leaving 6 bases between them. This CDR3 spans 10 amino acids. Germline loops: CDR1 MNHEY, CDR2 SMNVEV (reference sequence). CDR3 protein: CASMGDGYTF. The CDR3 nucleotides are TGTGCCAGCATGGGGGATGGCTACACCTTC.

The J gene is TRBJ2-7, the V gene TRBV30; 9 bases are a match to TRBD2. CDR3 length: 15 amino acids. From germline, CDR1 is GTSNPN and CDR2 SVGIG (reference sequence). The junction had 6 bases not matched to a gene; V was cut back by 0 bases and J by 3 bases. The CDR3 region has the DNA TGTGCCTGGAGTGTATCGCTAGCGGGATACTACGAGCAGTACGTC. Encoded protein: CAWSVSLAGYYEQYV.

This clonotype was counted a single time. V and J are TRBV20-1 and TRBJ2-2; 8 bases agree with TRBD1. Trimming took 5 bases from V and 4 from J; bases not matched to a gene: 6. This CDR3 has 14 residues. Germline V gene sequence: CDR1 DFQATT, CDR2 SNEGSKA (reference sequence). The CDR3 is CSAYTGGSTGELFF. CDR3 DNA sequence: TGCAGTGCTTATACAGGGGGTAGCACCGGGGAGCTGTTTTTT.

The V call is TRBV7-2, the J call TRBJ2-7; D is uncertain. With 5 bases removed from V and 5 bases from J, the gap between germline ends came to 16 bases. The CDR3 covers 14 residues. The germline CDR1 and CDR2 sequences are SGHTA and FQGNSA. CDR3 sequence reads: CASSPPTIANEQYF. The CDR3 DNA sequence: TGTGCCAGCAGCCCTCCGACCATTGCGAACGAGCAGTACTTC.

The chain is built from TRBV20-1 and TRBJ2-6; D is undetermined. Germline V gives CDR1 DFQATT, CDR2 SNEGSKA (reference sequence). The CDR3 length is 15 residues. The V and J ends lost 3 bases and 1 base respectively, with 10 bases between them. The CDR3 nucleotides read TGCAGTGCTAGGGTATCGGGTTCTGGGGCCAACGTCCTGACTTTC. Amino acids: CSARVSGSGANVLTF.

The chain employs TRBV14 and TRBJ1-6; D might be TRBD1 (5 bases). The V gene lost 2 bases and the J gene lost 9 bases, with 11 bases spanning the gap. Germline lookup yields CDR1 SGHDN and CDR2 FVKESK. The CDR3 is made up of 14 amino acids. This CDR3 is CASSQTPGPSPLHF. DNA for the CDR3: TGTGCCAGCAGCCAAACTCCGGGACCTTCACCCCTCCACTTT.

The rearrangement joins TRBV3-1 to TRBJ1-1; TRBD1 matches at 7 bases. J lost 3 bases, V lost 3 bases, and 4 bases had no gene match. Germline values: CDR1 LGHDT, CDR2 YNNKEL (reference sequence). The CDR3 has 14 amino acids. The chain's CDR3 is CASSQTGRDTEAFF. In nucleotides, the CDR3 is TGTGCCAGCAGCCAGACAGGGAGGGACACTGAAGCTTTCTTT.

The genes are TRBV7-8 and TRBJ1-1; D perhaps matches TRBD1 (5 bases). The CDR3 extends over 14 amino acids. Germline V lookup: CDR1 SGHVS, CDR2 FQNEAQ. V was clipped by 8 bases and J by 0 bases, with 13 bases between them. CDR3 protein: CASVKGPLNTEAFF. CDR3 nucleotide sequence: TGTGCCAGCGTAAAGGGACCTTTGAACACTGAAGCTTTCTTT.

The chain couples TRBV29-1 to TRBJ1-1, with D possibly TRBD1 on 6 matching bases. Trimming removed 6 bases at V and 7 bases at J, with 12 bases between. The CDR3 totals 11 residues. Looked up from germline, CDR1 is SQVTM and CDR2 is ANQGSEA. CDR3 protein: CSVRQVFEAFF. The DNA of the CDR3 is TGCAGCGTACGACAGGTATTTGAAGCTTTCTTT.

J is TRBJ2-4 and V is TRBV5-1; a possible D gene is TRBD2 (5 bases). Germline lookup yields CDR1 SGHRS and CDR2 YFSETQ. This CDR3 is 14 amino acids long. Trimming took 0 bases from V and 6 from J, leaving 10 bases between them. CDR3 sequence: CASSLDRTLNIQYF. The CDR3 region has the DNA TGCGCCAGCAGCTTGGACCGGACTTTAAACATTCAGTACTTC.

The V call is TRBV10-3, the J call TRBJ2-1; 9 positions agree with TRBD2. V was pared by 5 bases and J by 9 bases, with 5 bases of the junction left unmatched. Germline-derived CDR1 and CDR2 are ENHRY and SYGVKD. This CDR3 region has 13 residues. CDR3 coding DNA: TGTGCCATCAGTAGTAGCGGGAGCTCTGAGCAGTTCTTC. This sequence encodes CAISSSGSSEQFF.

This chain's CDR3 is CASSLDRGNSPLHF. CDR3 coding DNA: TGTGCCAGCAGTTTAGACAGGGGTAATTCACCCCTCCACTTT. The rearrangement uses TRBV12-3 or TRBV12-4 and TRBJ1-6; 7 bases line up with TRBD1. J gave up 6 bases and V 1 base, and 0 bases lay outside the gene matches. The CDR3 has 14 residues.

This chain uses TRBV14 with TRBJ2-7, with 8 bases matching TRBD1. Germline CDR1 SGHDN, CDR2 FVKESK. V gave up 9 bases and J gave up 2 bases; unmatched junction bases: 3. The CDR3 is 12 residues long. CDR3 amino acids: CARDRDPYEQYV. In nucleotides, the CDR3 is TGTGCCAGGGACAGGGACCCCTACGAGCAGTACGTC.

The genes are TRBV20-1 and TRBJ1-6; possible D gene TRBD1, 6 bases. V lost 6 bases, J lost 4 bases, and 10 bases lay in between. CDR1 is DFQATT and CDR2 is SNEGSKA in the germline V gene (reference sequence). The CDR3 runs to 13 residues. This CDR3 reads CSAGGGYNSPLHF. CDR3 sequence (DNA): TGCAGTGCAGGAGGGGGGTATAATTCACCCCTCCACTTT.

In its sample, this clonotype was seen a few times. The V gene is TRBV6-5, the J gene TRBJ2-7; perhaps TRBD2 as D (5 bases). The V end was cut by 6 bases, the J end by 1 base, with 13 bases between. CDR3 length: 14 residues. Per the germline V gene, CDR1 is MNHEY and CDR2 is SVGAGI. This chain's CDR3 is CASRTGRRSYEQYV. The DNA of the CDR3 is TGTGCCAGCAGGACCGGAAGGAGGTCCTACGAGCAGTACGTC.

J is TRBJ1-4 and V is TRBV9, with D perhaps matching TRBD1 (5 bases). This CDR3 spans 15 amino acids. Looked up from germline, CDR1 is SGDLS and CDR2 is YYNGEE. Deletions cut 0 bases from V and 5 bases from J, with 11 bases between. DNA for the CDR3: TGTGCCAGCAGCGTAGCTTCGGGGCTCAATGAAAAACTGTTTTTT. It is translated as CASSVASGLNEKLFF.